This T cell receptor (beta chain) was retrieved from a study of control samples from healthy donors and cancer patients. TCRdb keeps only in-frame clones here, not all; method: immunoSEQ multiplex PCR. Of about 110,000 clones in the sample, around 87% are singletons; the top ten hold 3.5% to 4.5%. The CDR3 runs 15 residues. Germline CDR1 and CDR2: MNHNS and SASEGT. Trimming pared 2 bases from V and 7 bases from J, leaving 17 bases between. The receptor comes from a woman in her sixties with lung cancer. The chain carries TRBV6-1 and TRBJ1-2, with no clear D. The sequenced sample was PBMCs. DNA of the CDR3: TGTGCCAGCAGTGAATCCGGTGGCAGATCGAGTGGCTACACCTTC. Protein: CASSESGGRSSGYTF.